The present T cell receptor (beta chain) was sequenced within a study of T cells in Graves' hyperthyroidism and ophthalmopathy. In its sample, this clonotype was seen once. The CDR3 runs to 13 residues. Trimming left V 4 bases short and J 4 bases short, with 10 bases between. Per germline, CDR1 SGHNT and CDR2 YYREEE (reference sequence). Amplification yielded TCR beta CDR3 regions, with RNA transcripts as the source. HTBI primers were the set used in a first-round RT-PCR of the TCR CDR3. MiXCR was run by TCRdb on the multiplex PCR reads, yielding one entry per CDR3 protein. Altogether over 400,000 distinct CDR3 sequences are present, under 15% being singletons, with the ten largest covering less than 15%.

The sequenced material came from blood. This chain uses TRBV5-4 with TRBJ2-3, with D perhaps matching TRBD1 or TRBD2 (5 bases each). The TCR comes from a man between 18 and 29 years old with Graves' ophthalmopathy. The CDR3 here is CASSRDAADTQYF. CDR3 coding DNA: TGTGCCAGCAGCCGGGACGCGGCAGATACGCAGTATTTT.